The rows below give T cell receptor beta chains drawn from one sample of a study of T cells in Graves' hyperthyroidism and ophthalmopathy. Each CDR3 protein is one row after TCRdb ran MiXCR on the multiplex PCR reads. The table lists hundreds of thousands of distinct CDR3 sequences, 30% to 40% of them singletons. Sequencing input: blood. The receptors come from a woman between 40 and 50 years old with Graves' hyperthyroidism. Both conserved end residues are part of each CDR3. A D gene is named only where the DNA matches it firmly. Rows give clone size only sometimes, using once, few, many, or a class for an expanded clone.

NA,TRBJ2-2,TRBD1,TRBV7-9,TGTGCCAGCAGCCACTCCGTGGACAGGGAAGGGGAGCTGTTTTTT,CASSHSVDREGELFF
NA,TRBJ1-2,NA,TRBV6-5,TGTGCCAGCAGTGATCTCGTGCGCGGCTATGGCTACACCTTC,CASSDLVRGYGYTF
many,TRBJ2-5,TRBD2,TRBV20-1,TGCAGTGCTAGATCCTCTAGCGGGATTGAGGAGACCCAGTACTTC,CSARSSSGIEETQYF
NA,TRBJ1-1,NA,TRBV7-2,TGTGCCAGCAGCTTAGGGGAAGGATCGGCTTTTTTCATGAACACTGAAGCTTTCTTT,CASSLGEGSAFFMNTEAFF
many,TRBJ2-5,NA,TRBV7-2,TGTGCCAGCAGCTTTTTCGCCCTAGAGGAGACCCAGTACTTC,CASSFFALEETQYF
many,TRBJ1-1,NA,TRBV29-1,TGCAGCGTGACCAGACTCCTGGGCACTGAAGCTTTCTTT,CSVTRLLGTEAFF
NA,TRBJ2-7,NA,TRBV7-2,TGTGCCAGCAGCTTCGCAGGACACTACGAGCAGTACTTC,CASSFAGHYEQYF
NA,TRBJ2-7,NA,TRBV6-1,TGTGCCAGCATGAAGGGGCGACCCTACGAGCAGTACTTC,CASMKGRPYEQYF
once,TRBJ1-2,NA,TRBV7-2,TGTGCCAGCAGCTCGGGGATGTATGGCTACACCTTC,CASSSGMYGYTF
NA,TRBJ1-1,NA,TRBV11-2,TGTGCCAGCAGCCCCGGTCGGGGGGCCGGAGAAGCTTTCTTT,CASSPGRGAGEAFF
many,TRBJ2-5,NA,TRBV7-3,TGTGCCAGCAGCTTAACGGGGGGCTGGGAGACCCAGTACTTC,CASSLTGGWETQYF
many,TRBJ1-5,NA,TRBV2,TGTGCCAGCAGTACCTGGGACAAGGGTTCCCCGGGGCATTTT,CASSTWDKGSPGHF
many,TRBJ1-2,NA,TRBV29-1,TGCAGCGTTGTGAAGGGTCGATTTGATTATGTCTATGGCTACACCTTC,CSVVKGRFDYVYGYTF
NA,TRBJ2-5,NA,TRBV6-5,TGTGCCAGCAGTTACTCAAGGGTGTGGGCGACCCAGTACTTC,CASSYSRVWATQYF
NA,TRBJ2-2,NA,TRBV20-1,TGCAGTGCTAGGTCGGACAGTCAGCCCGGGGAGCTGTTTTTT,CSARSDSQPGELFF
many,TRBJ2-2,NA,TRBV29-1,TGCAGCGTAGACCCTCAGCGGTCGAACACCGGGGAGCTGTTTTTT,CSVDPQRSNTGELFF
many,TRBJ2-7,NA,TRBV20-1,TGCAGTGCTAGTTGGGACTACGAGCAGTACTTC,CSASWDYEQYF
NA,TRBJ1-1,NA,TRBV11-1,TGTGCCAGCAGCTTACGAGAAAAGGGGAACACTGAAGCTTCCTTT,CASSLREKGNTEASF
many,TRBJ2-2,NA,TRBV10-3,TGTGCCATCCTTACCGGGACATCGAACACCGGGGAGCTGTTTTTT,CAILTGTSNTGELFF
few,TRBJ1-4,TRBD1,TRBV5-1,TGCGCCAGCAGCTTGGGGACAGGGGATACTAATGAAAAACTGTTTTTT,CASSLGTGDTNEKLFF
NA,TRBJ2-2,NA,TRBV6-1,TGTGCCAGCAGTGTCCTTATTAACACCGGGGAGCTGTTTTTT,CASSVLINTGELFF
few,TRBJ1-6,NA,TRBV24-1,TGTGCCAGCAGTCTGGGTGGCAGGGGTGGTAATTCACCCCTCCACTTT,CASSLGGRGGNSPLHF
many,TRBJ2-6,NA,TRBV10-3,TGTGCCATGGGACCAGGGACGTCTGGGGCCAACGTCCTGACTTTC,CAMGPGTSGANVLTF
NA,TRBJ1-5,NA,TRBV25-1,TGTGCCAGCTCACCAGAGGGATATGGCAATCAGCCCCAGCATTTT,CASSPEGYGNQPQHF
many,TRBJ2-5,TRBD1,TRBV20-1,TGCAGTGCAAGACAGGGTCGAGAGACCCAGTACTTC,CSARQGRETQYF
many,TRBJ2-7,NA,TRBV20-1,TGCAGTGCTAGAGATTTCCGATCGGCCCCAGCATACGAGCAGTACTTC,CSARDFRSAPAYEQYF
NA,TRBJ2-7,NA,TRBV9,TGTGCCAGCAGCCCCCGCCAGGGGAGGGACGAGCAGTACTTC,CASSPRQGRDEQYF
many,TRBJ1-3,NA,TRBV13,TGTGCCAGCAGCCGAACCAAAAGCTCTGGAAACACCATATATTTT,CASSRTKSSGNTIYF
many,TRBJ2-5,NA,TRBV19,TGTGCCAGTAGTATCGGCCCACAAGAGACCCAGTACTTC,CASSIGPQETQYF
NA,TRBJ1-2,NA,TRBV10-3,TGTGCCAGCAGTGAAGCATTCGGAACATTAGGCTACACCTTC,CASSEAFGTLGYTF
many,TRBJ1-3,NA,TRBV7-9,TGTGCCAGCAGCCCTTCAATGGTCTCTGGAAACACCATATATTTT,CASSPSMVSGNTIYF
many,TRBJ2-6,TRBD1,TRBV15,TGTGCCACCAGCAGAGAAGTACCGGGACAGGGGCGCTCTGGGGCCAACGTCCTGACTTTC,CATSREVPGQGRSGANVLTF
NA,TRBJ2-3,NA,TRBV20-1,TGCAGTGCTACCCGTAGCGGAGATACGCAGTATTTT,CSATRSGDTQYF
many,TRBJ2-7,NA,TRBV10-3,TGTGCCATCAGTGAGTCTGGGCCCTTCTACGAGCAGTACTTC,CAISESGPFYEQYF
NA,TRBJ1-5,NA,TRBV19,TGTGCCAGTAGGATGCATGGCAGTGATCCTAATCAGCCCCAGCATTTT,CASRMHGSDPNQPQHF
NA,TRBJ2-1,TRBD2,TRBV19,TGTGCCAGTAGTATCACGGCGGGAGGGCCGAATGAGCAGTTCTTC,CASSITAGGPNEQFF
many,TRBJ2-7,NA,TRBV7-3,TGTGCCAGCAGCGCACTGACAGGAAACCCTACCTACGAGCAGTACTTC,CASSALTGNPTYEQYF
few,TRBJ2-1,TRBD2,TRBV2,TGTGCCAGCAGGATGACTAGCGGAGAGCAGTTCTTC,CASRMTSGEQFF
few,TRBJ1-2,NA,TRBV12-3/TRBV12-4,TGTGCCAGCAGTTCCCAGGGAGTCTCCGGCTACACCTTC,CASSSQGVSGYTF
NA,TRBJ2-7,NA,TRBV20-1,TGCAGTGCTAGAGATCGGCGGGGACCCCTCTCCTACGAGCAGTACTTC,CSARDRRGPLSYEQYF
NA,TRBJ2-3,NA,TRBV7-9,TGTGCCAGCAGCTTGGGACCTCGAGGCACAGATACGCAGTATTTT,CASSLGPRGTDTQYF
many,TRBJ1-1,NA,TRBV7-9,TGTGCCAGCAGAGCTCCCCTCACTGAAGCTTTCTTT,CASRAPLTEAFF
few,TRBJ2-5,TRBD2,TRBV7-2,TGTGCCAGCAGCTTAGCAGTAGCGGGCCTTTCTTACCAAGAGACCCAGTACTTC,CASSLAVAGLSYQETQYF
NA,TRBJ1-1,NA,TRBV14,TGTGCCAGCAGCCAAGAAGGGGCCCGGACTGAAGCTTTCTTT,CASSQEGARTEAFF
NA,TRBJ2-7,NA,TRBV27,TGTGCCAGCAGTCCTAGCATCAATACCTACGAGCAGTACTTC,CASSPSINTYEQYF
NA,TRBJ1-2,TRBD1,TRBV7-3,TGTGCCAGCAGCCCACTGGACAGGCCATTAAATTATGGCTACACCTTC,CASSPLDRPLNYGYTF
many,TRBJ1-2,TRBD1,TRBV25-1,TGTGCCAGCAGTGAAGGGACAGCTGTGGGGAGAGATGGCTACACCTTC,CASSEGTAVGRDGYTF
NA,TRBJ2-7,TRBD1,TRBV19,TGTGCCAGCAGTTTACGACAGGGGATATCCTACGAGCAGTACTTC,CASSLRQGISYEQYF
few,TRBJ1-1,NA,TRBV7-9,TGTGCCAGCAGCTCAGGCCGGTGGGAGACTTTCTTT,CASSSGRWETFF